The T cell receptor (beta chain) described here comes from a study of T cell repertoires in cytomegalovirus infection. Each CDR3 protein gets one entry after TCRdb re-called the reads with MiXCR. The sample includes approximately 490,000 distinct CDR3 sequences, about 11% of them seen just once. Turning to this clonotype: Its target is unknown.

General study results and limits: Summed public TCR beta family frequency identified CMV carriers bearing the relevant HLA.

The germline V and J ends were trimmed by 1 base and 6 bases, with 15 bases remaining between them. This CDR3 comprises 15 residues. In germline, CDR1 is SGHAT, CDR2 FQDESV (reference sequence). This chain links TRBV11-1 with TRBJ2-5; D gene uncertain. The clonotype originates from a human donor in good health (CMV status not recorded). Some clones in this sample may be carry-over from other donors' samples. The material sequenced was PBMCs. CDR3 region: CASSLVDQMKKTQYF. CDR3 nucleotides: TGTGCCAGCAGCTTAGTAGACCAGATGAAAAAGACCCAGTACTTC.